This TCR beta chain was identified in a study of T-cell memory formation after mild COVID-19. Across the whole study: TCR clusters mostly belonged to single donors. The study's findings and limits: Some clones that responded were present in memory (sampled pre-infection), which suggests cross-reactive memory joined. The main location of contracting CD4+ clones was CM and EM, and that of contracting CD8+ clones was EMRA.

V was trimmed by 5 bases and J by 0 bases, leaving 16 bases between them. Germline V gene sequence: CDR1 SEHNR, CDR2 FQNEAQ (reference sequence). The CDR3 covers 17 residues. This clonotype was recorded many times. Antigen unknown. Constant-segment primers served in 5'RACE that generated TCR alpha and TCR beta cDNA libraries bearing sample barcodes and UMIs. TCRdb reprocessed the 5' RACE reads via MiXCR and lists one record per CDR3 protein. The data show 100,000 to 150,000 distinct CDR3 sequences, around 6.3% seen once. The TCR sequence derives from an adult woman who had mild COVID-19 (a few samples of this study predate the infection). Cell type and time point are not known. The chain employs TRBV7-9 and TRBJ2-2; perhaps TRBD2 as D (5 bases). The specimen sequenced was PBMCs or a T cell subset sorted from them (not recorded which). CDR3 sequence reads: CASSRVHTGTNTGELFF. The CDR3 DNA follows: TGTGCCAGCAGCCGAGTCCATACCGGGACGAACACCGGGGAGCTGTTTTTT.